This TCR beta chain is drawn from a study of T cell repertoires in cytomegalovirus infection. V shed 6 bases, J shed 2 bases, and the junction held 6 bases outside the gene matches. CDR3 length: 14 residues. The germline CDR1 and CDR2 sequences are MNHEY and SVGEGT. About this clonotype: The antigen is undetermined.

Each CDR3 protein gets one entry after TCRdb re-called the reads with MiXCR. The repertoire consists of 55,000 to 70,000 distinct CDR3 sequences, with around 33% occurring once and the leading ten covering 70%. This chain links TRBV6-2 or TRBV6-3 with TRBJ2-7; 8 nucleotides match TRBD1. Sequenced sample: PBMCs, sequenced either directly or after in vitro stimulation (not recorded which). The sequence came from a human donor in good health (CMV status not recorded). Some clones in this sample may be carry-over from other donors' samples. The CDR3 spells CASRLMTGAYEQYF. The CDR3 nucleotides are TGTGCCAGCAGGTTGATGACAGGGGCCTACGAGCAGTACTTC.